Each of the 30 T cell receptor beta chains below was sequenced from the same sample in a study of blood T cell repertoires in COVID-19 (dated by TCRdb to between 2020 and 2021). Library prep was done by the immunoSEQ multiplex PCR assay. TCRdb provides this immuneACCESS table in a form limited to in-frame rearrangements. Some clones are lacking; in checked studies, under half of them reflect an unresolved V gene, and why the rest are absent is not known. In this sample the table shows nearly 95,000 clones, about 89% of which occur a single time. The ten largest clones represent approximately 7.4% of the sample. The sample comprised peripheral blood. These receptors all stem from a human donor with acute or convalescent COVID-19. The donor label of this sample is uncertain.

The chain joins TRBV5-4 to TRBJ1-2; D gene ambiguous. The CDR3 consists of 12 residues. The germline V gene has CDR1 SGHNT and CDR2 YYREEE (reference sequence). Trimming shortened V by 4 bases and J by 8 bases, and 12 bases separated the two germline ends. The CDR3 protein is CASSPDLGGYTF. CDR3 sequence (DNA): TGTGCCAGCAGCCCCGACCTGGGCGGCTACACCTTC.

The chain is built from TRBV6-5 and TRBJ1-2, with TRBD1 identical over 7 bases. CDR3 length equals 13 residues. J lost 7 bases, V lost 8 bases, and 10 bases had no gene match. CDR1 is MNHEY, CDR2 SVGAGI, per germline. The CDR3 bases are TGTGCCAGCCAGACAGGGATTAACGGTGGCTACACCTTC. This sequence encodes CASQTGINGGYTF.

The chain carries TRBV5-5 and TRBJ1-4; D unclear. Trimming took off 0 bases at V and 0 bases at J, with 9 bases between the two ends. This CDR3 region has 16 residues. Looked up from germline, CDR1 is SGHKS and CDR2 is YYEKEE (reference sequence). The CDR3 nucleotides are TGTGCCAGCAGCTTGGCCCCTACAGCAACTAATGAAAAACTGTTTTTT. Encoded protein: CASSLAPTATNEKLFF.

The rearrangement links TRBV6-1 to TRBJ1-1, with 8 positions matching TRBD1. This CDR3 contains 15 residues. Germline V CDR1 and CDR2: MNHNS, SASEGT. V dropped 8 bases and J dropped 4; count of bases not matched to a gene: 12. The CDR3 sequence is CASHLQGARGTEAFF. The CDR3, as DNA: TGTGCCAGCCACCTTCAGGGGGCGCGGGGCACTGAAGCTTTCTTT.

This chain joins TRBV28 and TRBJ1-2; TRBD1 aligns across 7 bases. The CDR3 runs to 14 residues. Trimming cost V 8 bases and J 8 bases; bases outside gene matches: 14. Germline values: CDR1 MDHEN, CDR2 SYDVKM. As DNA, the CDR3 is TGTGCCAGCTATCCGGGACAGACAACCGAGGGCTACACCTTC. Encoded protein: CASYPGQTTEGYTF.

V is TRBV6-4 and J is TRBJ1-3; TRBD1 aligns across 9 bases. The CDR3 is 17 residues long. Germline V gene data show CDR1 as MRHNA and CDR2 as SNTAGT. The junction had 9 bases not matched to a gene; V was cut back by 6 bases and J by 0 bases. The CDR3 protein is CASSRDRVSFSGNTIYF. For the CDR3, the DNA is TGTGCCAGCAGCCGGGACAGGGTTTCATTCTCTGGAAACACCATATATTTT.

The chain employs TRBV4-3 and TRBJ2-7, with 10 bases identical to TRBD1. V shed 3 bases, J shed 6 bases, and the junction held 11 bases outside the gene matches. Germline CDR1 LGHNA, CDR2 YSLEER. The CDR3 has 16 amino acids. The CDR3 sequence: CASSQYSGTGEGEQYF. The CDR3 coding sequence is TGCGCCAGCAGCCAGTACTCCGGGACAGGGGAGGGCGAGCAGTACTTC.

V usage is TRBV6-5 and J usage is TRBJ1-4; D not resolved. Trimming took off 0 bases at V and 6 bases at J, with 11 bases between the two ends. The CDR3 is 15 residues long. CDR1 and CDR2 from the germline V gene are MNHEY and SVGAGI. CDR3 bases: TGTGCCAGCAGTTACTCGGGAGGGTTGGATGAAAAACTGTTTTTT. Protein product: CASSYSGGLDEKLFF.

The chain employs TRBV28 and TRBJ1-2, with 8 bases lining up with TRBD1. The CDR3 extends over 12 amino acids. Germline lookup yields CDR1 MDHEN and CDR2 SYDVKM. With V trimmed by 5 bases and J by 6 bases, 2 bases remained unmatched. CDR3 nucleotide sequence: TGTGCCAGCAGTCAACAGGGGGATGGCTACACCTTC. This gives the protein CASSQQGDGYTF.

The V gene is TRBV2, the J gene TRBJ1-1; TRBD1 aligns across 7 bases. The V gene's germline CDR1 is SNHLY and CDR2 FYNNEI. Trimming cost V 4 bases and J 8 bases; bases outside gene matches: 10. The CDR3 has 14 residues. In nucleotides, the CDR3 is TGTGCCAGCAGTGCAGAAAGGGACAGCAACGAAGCTTTCTTT. Amino acid sequence: CASSAERDSNEAFF.

This chain joins TRBV14 and TRBJ2-7, with D perhaps matching TRBD1 (5 bases). V lost 0 bases and J lost 0, with 15 bases in between. Germline V CDR1 and CDR2: SGHDN, FVKESK. The CDR3 extends over 17 amino acids. This chain's CDR3 is CASSQDLFQGSSYEQYF. As DNA, the CDR3 is TGTGCCAGCAGCCAAGATCTTTTTCAGGGTAGCTCCTACGAGCAGTACTTC.

The genes are TRBV27 and TRBJ1-2; 10 bases are a match to TRBD1. Germline CDR1 is MNHEY and CDR2 is SMNVEV (reference sequence). This CDR3 comprises 15 residues. The CDR3 protein is CGTRRQGAPNYGYTF. The CDR3 DNA sequence: TGTGGGACGCGCAGACAGGGGGCCCCTAACTATGGCTACACCTTC.

The sample holds one count of this clone. The chain employs TRBV14 and TRBJ1-6, with 8 bases matching TRBD1. The V gene end was trimmed by 4 bases and the J gene end by 1 base; junction bases not matched to a gene: 3. CDR3 length equals 16 residues. CDR1 and CDR2 from the germline V gene are SGHDN and FVKESK. Here the CDR3 DNA reads TGTGCCAGCAGCCCAACAGGGGGATCCTATAATTCACCCCTCCACTTT. Its translation is CASSPTGGSYNSPLHF.

The V call is TRBV12-3 or TRBV12-4, the J call TRBJ1-1; TRBD1 might be the D (5 bases). The ends were cut back, 8 bases at V and 6 bases at J, with 16 bases in the middle. CDR3 length: 13 amino acids. Here the CDR3 DNA reads TGTGCCAGCTGTTACAGGTCGAAGGCTGAAGCTTTCTTT. Its protein product is CASCYRSKAEAFF.

The chain carries TRBV2 and TRBJ1-1; TRBD1 might be the D (6 bases). Germline V lookup: CDR1 SNHLY, CDR2 FYNNEI. The CDR3 loop spans 13 amino acids. Trimming removed 6 bases at V and 0 bases at J, with 8 bases between. CDR3 sequence (DNA): TGTGCCAGCAGAGGACAGCTGAACACTGAAGCTTTCTTT. It translates to CASRGQLNTEAFF.

This chain links TRBV30 with TRBJ1-1, with D maybe TRBD1 (5 bases). This CDR3 is built from 14 residues. Germline V gene sequence: CDR1 GTSNPN, CDR2 SVGIG (reference sequence). V lost 3 bases to trimming and J lost 6 bases, with 17 bases between them. CDR3 loop: CAWSAREEGPEAFF. The CDR3 DNA follows: TGTGCCTGGAGCGCAAGAGAGGAGGGACCTGAAGCTTTCTTT. Looking up the rest from reference TRBV30 and TRBJ1-1 gives the full variable domain: SQTIHQWPATLVQPVGSPLSLECTVEGTSNPNLYWYRQAAGRGLQLLFYSVGIGQISSEVPQNLSASRPQDRQFILSSKKLLLSDSGFYLCAWSAREEGPEAFFGQGTRLTVV.

This chain connects TRBV30 to TRBJ2-3; the D gene is possibly TRBD1 (6 bases). This CDR3 region has 11 residues. Germline loops: CDR1 GTSNPN, CDR2 SVGIG (reference sequence). V gave up 5 bases and J gave up 10 bases, with 13 bases separating them. In DNA, the CDR3 is TGTGCCTGGGTGGACAGTATGGCGCAGTATTTT. The encoded protein is CAWVDSMAQYF.

The V gene is TRBV4-1, the J gene TRBJ2-7, with D perhaps TRBD1 (5 bases). Trimming pared 0 bases from V and 2 bases from J, leaving 11 bases between. The CDR3 contains 15 residues. Germline assignment: CDR1 MGHRA and CDR2 YSYEKL. As DNA, the CDR3 is TGCGCCAGCAGCCAAGAGAACAGGAAGACCTACGAGCAGTACTTC. As protein: CASSQENRKTYEQYF.

The J gene is TRBJ1-5, the V gene TRBV2; tentative D call: TRBD1 (6 bases). The CDR3 is 14 amino acids. V was cut by 6 bases and J by 7 bases, with 16 bases left in between. The germline V gene has CDR1 SNHLY and CDR2 FYNNEI. CDR3 DNA sequence: TGTGCCAGCAGCCCGAGGGGGGGCGGGCAGCCCCAGCATTTT. Encoded protein: CASSPRGGGQPQHF.

The genes are TRBV7-3 and TRBJ2-5; D possibly corresponds to TRBD2 (6 bases). The CDR3 consists of 13 residues. Germline CDR1 reads SGHTA; CDR2 reads FQGTGA. Trimming removed 5 bases at V and 4 bases at J, with 11 bases between. The chain's CDR3 is CASSAGWGETQYF. As DNA, the CDR3 is TGTGCCAGCAGCGCGGGATGGGGAGAGACCCAGTACTTC.

The chain has TRBV4-3 and TRBJ1-5, with 8 bases fitting TRBD1. The CDR3 is 16 amino acids. CDR1 LGHNA and CDR2 YSLEER come from the germline V gene. V gave up 3 bases and J gave up 1 base; unmatched junction bases: 5. The CDR3 reads CASSHSQGASNQPQHF. CDR3 in DNA: TGCGCCAGCAGCCATTCCCAGGGGGCAAGCAATCAGCCCCAGCATTTT.

This clone was counted a single time. CDR3: CASSPWGRVNQPQHF. DNA for the CDR3: TGTGCCAGCAGCCCCTGGGGCAGGGTGAATCAGCCCCAGCATTTT. The gene calls are TRBV5-6 and TRBJ1-5; D may be TRBD1 (5 bases). This CDR3 has 15 amino acids. V dropped 4 bases and J dropped 4 bases, with 15 bases sitting between them. The germline CDR1 and CDR2 sequences are SGHDT and YYEEEE.

The chain has TRBV2 and TRBJ1-1, with D maybe TRBD1 (6 bases). The germline V and J ends were trimmed by 6 bases and 0 bases, with 11 bases remaining between them. Germline CDR1 and CDR2: SNHLY and FYNNEI. This CDR3 comprises 14 residues. DNA of the CDR3: TGTGCCAGCAGGATACAGGGACTGAACACTGAAGCTTTCTTT. This codes for CASRIQGLNTEAFF.

The V call is TRBV7-6, the J call TRBJ2-7; D remains ambiguous. Trimming took 0 bases from V and 2 from J, leaving 11 bases between them. The germline gives CDR1 SGHVS, CDR2 FNYEAQ. The CDR3 loop spans 15 amino acids. The CDR3 DNA sequence: TGTGCCAGCAGCTTAGCTGGGCAGTCTCCCTACGAGCAGTACTTC. Translating it yields CASSLAGQSPYEQYF.

This clone has more than one count but fewer than ten. The rearrangement joins TRBV14 to TRBJ1-5; D call uncertain. Trimming pared 1 base from V and 4 bases from J, leaving 14 bases between. In germline, CDR1 is SGHDN, CDR2 FVKESK. CDR3 size: 16 residues. CDR3 sequence (DNA): TGTGCCAGCAGCCAAGTAACTTGGGCCCAAAATCAGCCCCAGCATTTT. It encodes CASSQVTWAQNQPQHF.

V and J are TRBV18 and TRBJ2-7; possibly TRBD1 for D (7 bases). CDR3 length equals 15 residues. Germline assignment: CDR1 KGHSH and CDR2 LQKENI. V was trimmed by 2 bases and J by 1 base, leaving 12 bases between them. The CDR3: CASSPSGDSSYEQYF. CDR3 DNA: TGTGCCAGCTCACCATCGGGGGACAGTTCCTACGAGCAGTACTTC.

The chain uses TRBV5-1 and TRBJ2-1; TRBD2 matches at 13 bases. Germline V gene lookup returns CDR1 SGHRS and CDR2 YFSETQ. The CDR3 consists of 16 residues. V trimming: 7 bases; J trimming: 5 bases; junction bases outside the gene matches: 9. CDR3 loop: CASGLRTSGGHNEQFF. The CDR3 DNA sequence: TGCGCCAGCGGGCTACGGACTAGCGGGGGTCACAATGAGCAGTTCTTC. The entire variable domain, with the rest obtained from reference TRBV5-1 and TRBJ2-1, is as follows: KAGVTQTPRYLIKTRGQQVTLSCSPISGHRSVSWYQQTPGQGLQFLFEYFSETQRNKGNFPGRFSGRQFSNSRSEMNVSTLELGDSALYLCASGLRTSGGHNEQFFGPGTRLTVL.

The chain is built from TRBV28 and TRBJ1-3; no clear D gene. V dropped 3 bases and J dropped 5 bases, with 8 bases sitting between them. Germline V gene data show CDR1 as MDHEN and CDR2 as SYDVKM. This CDR3 spans 13 amino acids. CDR3 protein: CASSLRPRNTIYF. The CDR3, as DNA: TGTGCCAGCAGTTTGCGTCCACGAAACACCATATATTTT.

The chain employs TRBV7-2 and TRBJ1-2, with D tentatively TRBD1 (6 bases). Germline V gives CDR1 SGHTA, CDR2 FQGNSA. This CDR3 is built from 15 residues. Deletions cut 5 bases from V and 3 bases from J, with 16 bases between. The chain's CDR3 is CASSTTTGTHYGYTF. The CDR3 DNA sequence: TGTGCCAGCAGCACTACAACCGGGACACACTATGGCTACACCTTC. The variable domain in full, with the rest retrieved from reference TRBV7-2 and TRBJ1-2, is GAGVSQSPSNKVTEKGKDVELRCDPISGHTALYWYRQSLGQGLEFLIYFQGNSAPDKSGLPSDRFSAERTGGSVSTLTIQRTQQEDSAVYLCASSTTTGTHYGYTFGSGTRLTVV.

The rearrangement uses TRBV11-2 and TRBJ2-7; D possibly corresponds to TRBD1 (6 bases). Germline lookup yields CDR1 SGHAT and CDR2 FQNNGV. Deletions cut 3 bases from V and 0 bases from J, with 9 bases between. CDR3 size: 14 residues. The CDR3, as DNA: TGTGCCAGCAGCTTCGACAGGACCTCCTACGAGCAGTACTTC. Translation gives CASSFDRTSYEQYF.